The clone carrying this TCR beta chain was observed a few times. Primed by a sample-barcoded 5' primer and a J-beta primer mix, a second PCR proceeded for about 7 to 11 cycles. TCRdb reanalysed the 5' RACE reads using MiXCR and keeps one entry per CDR3 protein. The profile shows about 1 million distinct CDR3 sequences, almost 25% of them singletons. This CDR3 region has 13 residues. CDR1 is SGHTA, CDR2 FQGTGA, per germline. Trimming took 3 bases from V and 7 from J, leaving 12 bases between them. The data originate from a study of blood T cells in healthy people across ages. The same specimen was also included in a second study, on T cells of mothers and their children. That investigation notes: From each mother came over 9.5 million TCR beta CDR3 reads, and from each child came a few million. There were no persistent microchimeric T cell clones detected.

The chain joins TRBV7-3 to TRBJ1-1, with TRBD1 as a possible D gene (6 bases). This clonotype was sampled from a girl aged 2 to 9 in good health. The sample taken for sequencing was blood. In DNA, the CDR3 is TGTGCCAGCAGCTTTATACCAGGGGATGAAGCTTTCTTT. Amino acids: CASSFIPGDEAFF. Together with reference TRBV7-3 and TRBJ1-1, the CDR3 gives the full variable domain: GAGVSQTPSNKVTEKGKYVELRCDPISGHTALYWYRQSLGQGPEFLIYFQGTGAADDSGLPNDRFFAVRPEGSVSTLKIQRTERGDSAVYLCASSFIPGDEAFFGQGTRLTVV.